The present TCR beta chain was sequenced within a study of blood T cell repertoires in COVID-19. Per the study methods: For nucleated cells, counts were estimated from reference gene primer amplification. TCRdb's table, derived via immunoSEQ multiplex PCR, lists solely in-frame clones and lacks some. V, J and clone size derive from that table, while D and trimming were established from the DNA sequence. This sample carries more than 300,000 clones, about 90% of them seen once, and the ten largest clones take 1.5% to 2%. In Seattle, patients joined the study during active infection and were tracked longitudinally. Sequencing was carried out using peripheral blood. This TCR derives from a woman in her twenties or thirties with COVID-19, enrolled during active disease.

As DNA, the CDR3 is TGCGCCAGCAGCTTGGGGGGACTAGCGGGACAAGAGACCCAGTACTTC. As protein: CASSLGGLAGQETQYF. The chain links TRBV5-1 to TRBJ2-5; the match to TRBD2 covers 13 bases. J lost 2 bases, V lost 0 bases, and 1 base had no gene match. The germline gives CDR1 SGHRS, CDR2 YFSETQ. This CDR3 contains 16 residues.